These 11 T cell receptor beta chains share one sample of origin, sequenced in a study of cytomegalovirus exposure and HLA in healthy donors. The assay was immunoSEQ multiplex PCR, and TCRdb's table has in-frame clones only and misses some. Here the sample spans 120,000 to 150,000 clones, roughly 91% being singletons. Sequenced: PBMCs. The receptors derive from a woman between 18 and 30 years old in good health and CMV-seropositive.

The gene calls are TRBV5-4 and TRBJ2-7; 13 bases map to TRBD2. The J segment lost 5 bases and the V segment lost 1 base, leaving 3 bases of the junction unmatched. The CDR3 has 15 amino acids. Germline V gene sequence: CDR1 SGHNT, CDR2 YYREEE (reference sequence). The CDR3 is CASSLTSGRAHEQYF. The CDR3 coding sequence is TGTGCCAGCAGCTTGACTAGCGGGAGGGCCCACGAGCAGTACTTC.

The chain is built from TRBV11-1 and TRBJ2-6; TRBD2 aligns across 7 bases. Germline V gene data show CDR1 as SGHAT and CDR2 as FQDESV (reference sequence). The CDR3 totals 16 residues. The trim removed 2 bases at V and 1 base at J, leaving 2 bases unmatched. The CDR3 sequence is CASSLSGGSGANVLTF. As DNA, the CDR3 is TGTGCCAGCAGCTTATCGGGAGGTTCTGGGGCCAACGTCCTGACTTTC.

This clone was counted once. The V call is TRBV5-1, the J call TRBJ1-5; 8 positions match TRBD1. The CDR3 covers 15 residues. Germline CDR1 is SGHRS and CDR2 is YFSETQ. J gave up 5 bases and V 4 bases, and 8 bases lay outside the gene matches. The CDR3 nucleotides read TGCGCCAGCAGCACTACAGGGGGTGGCGATCAGCCCCAGCATTTT. Protein sequence: CASSTTGGGDQPQHF.

The rearrangement links TRBV7-9 to TRBJ2-3; no firm D call. Trimming cost V 5 bases and J 5 bases, with 14 bases left between them. This CDR3 is 14 amino acids long. Germline CDR1 reads SEHNR; CDR2 reads FQNEAQ (reference sequence). The CDR3 sequence: CASSPPQRGDTQYF. Written as DNA, the CDR3 is TGTGCCAGCAGCCCTCCTCAGCGAGGAGATACGCAGTATTTT.

This rearrangement joins TRBV9 to TRBJ2-2; 8 bases are a match to TRBD2. Trimming took 3 bases from V and 5 from J; bases not matched to a gene: 15. This CDR3 comprises 18 residues. In germline, CDR1 is SGDLS, CDR2 YYNGEE. CDR3 sequence reads: CASSANPRDGRETGELFF. CDR3 bases: TGTGCCAGCAGCGCCAACCCCCGGGACGGGAGGGAAACCGGGGAGCTGTTTTTT. Full variable domain (missing parts from reference TRBV9 and TRBJ2-2): DSGVTQTPKHLITATGQRVTLRCSPRSGDLSVYWYQQSLDQGLQFLIQYYNGEERAKGNILERFSAQQFPDLHSELNLSSLELGDSALYFCASSANPRDGRETGELFFGEGSRLTVL.

This clone was recorded a few times. The J gene is TRBJ1-2, the V gene TRBV27, with a possible D match to TRBD1 (5 bases). The CDR3 is made up of 14 amino acids. Trimming left V 6 bases short and J 6 bases short, with 17 bases between. CDR1 is MNHEY, CDR2 SMNVEV, per germline (reference sequence). CDR3 sequence reads: CASRGTTGRDGYTF. For the CDR3, the DNA is TGTGCCAGCAGGGGAACAACAGGAAGAGATGGCTACACCTTC.

CDR3 nucleotide sequence: TGTGCCAGCAGTTTATCAGGGGGGAATAGCAATCAGCCCCAGCATTTT. Protein: CASSLSGGNSNQPQHF. The chain recombines TRBV28 with TRBJ1-5; 7 nucleotides line up with TRBD1. The CDR3 has 16 residues. V lost 1 base and J lost 0; bases outside the gene matches: 3. Germline V gene sequence: CDR1 MDHEN, CDR2 SYDVKM.

Concerning this clone: Other DNA sequences in this sample translate to the same CDR3. The V gene is TRBV4-1, the J gene TRBJ2-1; 13 bases are shared with TRBD2. V lost 3 bases to trimming and J lost 0 bases; unmatched junction nucleotides: 8. CDR3 length equals 19 residues. CDR1 and CDR2 (germline): MGHRA, YSYEKL. DNA for the CDR3: TGCGCCAGCAGCCACCTGGGACTAGCGGGACTTAGCTCCTACAATGAGCAGTTCTTC. Translation gives CASSHLGLAGLSSYNEQFF.

The chain employs TRBV6-1 and TRBJ2-5, with TRBD2 identical over 12 bases. V trimming: 3 bases; J trimming: 6 bases; junction bases outside the gene matches: 8. The CDR3 extends over 16 amino acids. Germline lookup yields CDR1 MNHNS and CDR2 SASEGT. The CDR3 here is CASSDLTSGSIKTQYF. CDR3 DNA sequence: TGTGCCAGCAGTGACCTGACTAGCGGGAGTATCAAGACCCAGTACTTC.

The CDR3 sequence is CASSQVSGTGPWTDTQYF. The CDR3 nucleotides are TGTGCCAGCTCACAGGTTTCCGGGACAGGGCCTTGGACAGATACGCAGTATTTT. This chain uses TRBV18 with TRBJ2-3, with 9 bases identical to TRBD1. Germline lookup yields CDR1 KGHSH and CDR2 LQKENI. The length of the CDR3 is 18 residues. With 4 bases clipped from V and 3 bases from J, the junction kept 14 bases outside the gene matches.

Only one count was recorded for this clone. V usage is TRBV27 and J usage is TRBJ2-2; the match to TRBD2 covers 8 bases. The V segment lost 5 bases and the J segment 3 bases; nucleotides outside the gene matches: 2. The germline CDR1 and CDR2 sequences are MNHEY and SMNVEV (reference sequence). The CDR3 loop spans 14 amino acids. The CDR3 bases are TGTGCCAGCAGTAGCGGGGGCCACACCGGGGAGCTGTTTTTT. Amino acids: CASSSGGHTGELFF.